Below, 19 T cell receptor beta chains from the same sample are listed, as sequenced in a study of control samples from healthy donors and cancer patients. Libraries were prepared by immunoSEQ multiplex PCR; TCRdb keeps only in-frame clonotypes and omits some of them. This sample carries 75,000 to 95,000 clones, about 88% of them seen once, and the ten largest clones take more than 5.5%. Sequencing was performed on blood. Receptors were obtained from a woman aged 45-59 years in good health.

The J gene is TRBJ2-1, the V gene TRBV7-6, with D possibly matching TRBD1 (6 bases). The CDR3 spans 15 residues. V lost 5 bases to trimming and J lost 9 bases, with 20 bases between them. CDR1 and CDR2 from the germline V gene are SGHVS and FNYEAQ. The CDR3 sequence is CASSQEQGIQGEQFF. The CDR3 nucleotides read TGTGCCAGCAGCCAAGAACAGGGTATTCAGGGTGAGCAGTTCTTC.

The rearrangement joins TRBV19 to TRBJ1-3; no definite D call. Germline CDR1 is LNHDA and CDR2 is SQIVND (reference sequence). The V end was cut by 5 bases, the J end by 3 bases, with 8 bases between. There are 13 residues in the CDR3. The chain's CDR3 is CASSSLLGNTIYF. The CDR3 region has the DNA TGTGCCAGTAGTTCCCTGCTTGGAAACACCATATATTTT.

J is TRBJ2-3 and V is TRBV5-6, with 11 bases aligning to TRBD2. V lost 4 bases, J lost 2 bases, and 6 bases stayed unmatched. Germline V gene sequence: CDR1 SGHDT, CDR2 YYEEEE. CDR3 length equals 16 residues. The DNA for the CDR3 is TGTGCCAGCAGCGAAACTAGCGGGGGTTACACAGATACGCAGTATTTT. Residues: CASSETSGGYTDTQYF.

This chain joins TRBV3-1 (or the pseudogene TRBV3-2) and TRBJ1-2; D gene unclear. The CDR3 length is 14 residues. Germline lookup yields CDR1 LGHDT and CDR2 YNNKEL (reference sequence). V was cut by 0 bases and J by 4 bases, with 9 bases left in between. The CDR3 DNA follows: TGTGCCAGCAGCCAAGATTGGGCAGCCTATGGCTACACCTTC. Protein product: CASSQDWAAYGYTF.

The chain uses TRBV10-3 and TRBJ1-1; 9 positions match TRBD1. The CDR3 consists of 14 residues. The V and J ends lost 8 bases and 7 bases, in that order; junction bases with no gene match: 11. CDR1 and CDR2 (germline): ENHRY, SYGVKD. The CDR3 is CAIGRDRDESEAFF. In nucleotides, the CDR3 is TGTGCCATCGGCCGGGACAGGGATGAGAGTGAAGCTTTCTTT.

The chain is built from TRBV9 and TRBJ2-2; D gene uncertain. The germline CDR1 and CDR2 sequences are SGDLS and YYNGEE. V shed 1 base and J shed 7 bases, with 8 bases lying between them. This CDR3 is 13 amino acids long. CDR3 DNA sequence: TGTGCCAGCAGCGTATACGTTGGCGGGGAGCTGTTTTTT. This gives the protein CASSVYVGGELFF.

The chain uses TRBV12-1 and TRBJ1-3; TRBD1 is taken as the D call from the table, unchecked against the DNA. TRBV12-1 represents a pseudogene. The CDR3 extends over 15 amino acids. The CDR3 sequence is CASSFFRTERYTIYF. CDR3 sequence (DNA): TGTGCCAGCAGCTTTTTCAGGACAGAGCGATACACCATATATTTT.

This rearrangement joins TRBV19 to TRBJ1-1; the D gene is possibly TRBD1 (5 bases). Trimming removed 7 bases from V and 2 bases from J, with 14 bases in between. The CDR3 sequence is 14 residues long. Per the germline V gene, CDR1 is LNHDA and CDR2 is SQIVND (reference sequence). The CDR3 loop reads CASKWGGANTEAFF. CDR3 coding DNA: TGTGCCAGTAAATGGGGAGGGGCTAACACTGAAGCTTTCTTT. The full variable domain, its missing parts supplied by reference TRBV19 and TRBJ1-1, is DGGITQSPKYLFRKEGQNVTLSCEQNLNHDAMYWYRQDPGQGLRLIYYSQIVNDFQKGDIAEGYSVSREKKESFPLTVTSAQKNPTAFYLCASKWGGANTEAFFGQGTRLTVV.

This chain joins TRBV5-6 and TRBJ1-1; D is possibly TRBD1 (5 bases). This CDR3 is built from 16 residues. Germline CDR1 SGHDT, CDR2 YYEEEE. V lost 5 bases to trimming and J lost 1 base, with 18 bases between them. In DNA, the CDR3 is TGTGCCAGCAGGCCCGAGTACAGGATCGGGAACACTGAAGCTTTCTTT. This codes for CASRPEYRIGNTEAFF.

This chain connects TRBV5-1 to TRBJ2-4; a possible D gene is TRBD2 (6 bases). Trimming took off 5 bases at V and 1 base at J, with 10 bases between the two ends. In germline, CDR1 is SGHRS, CDR2 YFSETQ. This CDR3 is 14 amino acids long. The CDR3 sequence: CASSDGGAKNIQYF. The CDR3 DNA sequence: TGCGCCAGCAGTGACGGGGGTGCCAAAAACATTCAGTACTTC. The entire variable domain, with the rest obtained from reference TRBV5-1 and TRBJ2-4, is as follows: KAGVTQTPRYLIKTRGQQVTLSCSPISGHRSVSWYQQTPGQGLQFLFEYFSETQRNKGNFPGRFSGRQFSNSRSEMNVSTLELGDSALYLCASSDGGAKNIQYFGAGTRLSVL.

This clone was seen more than once but under ten times. The chain joins TRBV10-1 to TRBJ2-6; D unresolved. Per the germline V gene, CDR1 is WNHNN and CDR2 is SYGVQD (reference sequence). The CDR3 is 15 residues long. The V gene lost 2 bases and the J gene lost 0 bases, with 5 bases spanning the gap. The CDR3 protein is CASSEGGSGANVLTF. In DNA form, the CDR3 reads TGCGCCAGCAGTGAGGGTGGCTCTGGGGCCAACGTCCTGACTTTC.

V gene TRBV2 combines with J gene TRBJ1-2; possible D gene TRBD1, 6 bases. The CDR3 is 13 amino acids. Germline CDR1 SNHLY, CDR2 FYNNEI. Trimming shortened V by 3 bases and J by 4 bases, and 9 bases separated the two germline ends. The DNA for the CDR3 is TGTGCCAGCAGTGAGCAGGGGTTCTATGGCTACACCTTC. This translates into CASSEQGFYGYTF.

The chain combines TRBV10-3 with TRBJ2-7, with D perhaps TRBD1 (5 bases). CDR1 and CDR2 (germline): ENHRY, SYGVKD. The CDR3 has 16 residues. V was cut by 3 bases and J by 0 bases, with 15 bases left in between. CDR3 coding DNA: TGTGCCATCAGTGATGAGAGTCGGCAGGGCTCCTACGAGCAGTACTTC. This translates into CAISDESRQGSYEQYF.

This clone appeared a few times. CDR3 sequence reads: CSASLIVGREAFF. Here the CDR3 DNA reads TGCAGTGCTAGTCTAATCGTTGGCCGTGAAGCTTTCTTT. The rearrangement uses TRBV20-1 and TRBJ1-1, with D hard to call. The germline V gene has CDR1 DFQATT and CDR2 SNEGSKA (reference sequence). This CDR3 has 13 amino acids. The ends were cut back, 3 bases at V and 7 bases at J, with 15 bases in the middle.

The chain links TRBV6-1 to TRBJ1-2; the D gene is possibly TRBD1 (5 bases). The germline gives CDR1 MNHNS, CDR2 SASEGT. With 1 base removed from V and 8 bases from J, the gap between germline ends came to 14 bases. This CDR3 has 14 residues. As DNA, the CDR3 is TGTGCCAGCAGTGAAGTTCGGGGCGCTGACGGCTACACCTTC. Translated, it gives CASSEVRGADGYTF.

This clone showed up just a few times. The chain recombines TRBV6-5 with TRBJ1-6; 8 bases fit TRBD1. The CDR3 loop spans 15 amino acids. Germline V gene data show CDR1 as MNHEY and CDR2 as SVGAGI. V gave up 7 bases and J gave up 8 bases; unmatched junction bases: 10. The DNA for the CDR3 is TGTGCCAGCACGGTCCCGACAGGGGAGGATTCACCCCTCCACTTT. Translated: CASTVPTGEDSPLHF.

This clone was seen a single time. This chain uses TRBV3-1 (or the pseudogene TRBV3-2) with TRBJ2-2, with D possibly matching TRBD1 (5 bases). Trimming removed 3 bases at V and 7 bases at J, with 9 bases between. Germline CDR1 is LGHDT and CDR2 is YNNKEL (reference sequence). The CDR3 runs to 13 residues. The CDR3 spells CASSQGRRGELFF. The CDR3 coding sequence is TGTGCCAGCAGCCAGGGGCGCCGCGGGGAGCTGTTTTTT.

Worth noting for this clone: This specimen includes other DNA sequences encoding the same CDR3. V usage is TRBV18 and J usage is TRBJ1-5; no clear D gene. The CDR3 consists of 13 residues. Trimming took off 2 bases at V and 5 bases at J, with 7 bases between the two ends. Germline lookup yields CDR1 KGHSH and CDR2 LQKENI. The CDR3 DNA sequence: TGTGCCAGCTCACCAGGGCAGCATCAGCCCCAGCATTTT. Translation gives CASSPGQHQPQHF.

The chain has TRBV2 and TRBJ1-3; possible D gene TRBD1, 6 bases. V dropped 6 bases and J dropped 8 bases, with 11 bases sitting between them. Per germline, CDR1 SNHLY and CDR2 FYNNEI. There are 12 residues in the CDR3. CDR3 in amino acids: CASRNRDDTIYF. CDR3 DNA sequence: TGTGCCAGCAGAAACAGGGATGACACCATATATTTT.